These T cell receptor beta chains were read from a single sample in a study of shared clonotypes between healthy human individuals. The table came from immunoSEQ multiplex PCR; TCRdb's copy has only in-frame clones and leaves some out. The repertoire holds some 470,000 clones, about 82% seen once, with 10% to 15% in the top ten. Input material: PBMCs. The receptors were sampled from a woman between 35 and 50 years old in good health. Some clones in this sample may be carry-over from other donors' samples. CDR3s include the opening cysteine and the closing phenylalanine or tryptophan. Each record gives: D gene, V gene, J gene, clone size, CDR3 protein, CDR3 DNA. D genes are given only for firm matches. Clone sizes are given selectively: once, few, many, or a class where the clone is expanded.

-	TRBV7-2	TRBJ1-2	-	CASSFRSGYTF	TGTGCCAGCAGCTTCCGTTCCGGCTACACCTTC
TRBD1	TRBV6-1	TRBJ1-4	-	CASSDFRDRSNEKLFF	TGTGCCAGCAGTGACTTCCGGGACAGGAGTAATGAAAAACTGTTTTTT
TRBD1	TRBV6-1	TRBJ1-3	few	CASSEIQGSGNTIYF	TGTGCCAGCAGTGAAATACAGGGGTCTGGAAACACCATATATTTT
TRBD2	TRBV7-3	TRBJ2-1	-	CASSLTVAGTSGRANEQFF	TGTGCCAGCAGCTTAACGGTTGCGGGGACTAGCGGGAGGGCTAATGAGCAGTTCTTC
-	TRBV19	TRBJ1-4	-	CASRTDPNEKLFF	TGTGCCAGTAGAACTGACCCTAATGAAAAACTGTTTTTT
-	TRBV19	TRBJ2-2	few	CASSINQNTGELFF	TGTGCCAGTAGTATTAACCAGAACACCGGGGAGCTGTTTTTT
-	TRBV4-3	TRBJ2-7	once	CASSLQAGYEQYF	TGCGCCAGCAGCCTTCAGGCGGGTTACGAGCAGTACTTC
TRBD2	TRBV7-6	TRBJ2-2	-	CASSPRPGGRDTGELFF	TGTGCCAGCAGCCCTCGCCCGGGGGGAAGAGACACCGGGGAGCTGTTTTTT
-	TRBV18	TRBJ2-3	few	CASSELTSTDTQYF	TGTGCCAGCTCGGAGTTAACCAGCACAGATACGCAGTATTTT
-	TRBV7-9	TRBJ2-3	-	CASSPWDGTSTDTQYF	TGTGCCAGCAGCCCCTGGGACGGGACTAGCACAGATACGCAGTATTTT
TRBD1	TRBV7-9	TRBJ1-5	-	CASSPPGQTSNQPQHF	TGTGCCAGCAGCCCTCCGGGACAGACTAGCAATCAGCCCCAGCATTTT
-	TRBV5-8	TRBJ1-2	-	CASSLGTRGYGYTF	TGTGCCAGCAGCTTGGGGACTCGGGGCTATGGCTACACCTTC
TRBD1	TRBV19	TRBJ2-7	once	CASSQMNRGEQYF	TGTGCCAGTAGCCAAATGAACAGGGGCGAGCAGTACTTC
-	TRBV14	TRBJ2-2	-	CASSQDRGTGELFF	TGTGCCAGCAGCCAAGATCGGGGCACCGGGGAGCTGTTTTTT
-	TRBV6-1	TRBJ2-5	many	CASRALGVETQYF	TGTGCCAGCAGAGCACTAGGGGTGGAGACCCAGTACTTC
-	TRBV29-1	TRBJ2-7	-	CSVEVPRDNYLSYEQYF	TGCAGCGTTGAAGTCCCCCGGGACAACTATCTCTCCTACGAGCAGTACTTC